This passage covers 24 T cell receptor beta chains from one sample sequenced in a study of blood T cell repertoires in COVID-19. The data were produced by immunoSEQ multiplex PCR, yet TCRdb's version contains in-frame clones alone and is incomplete. The repertoire includes about 40,000 clones, about four fifths of them detected once, and roughly 15% sits in the top ten. The sequenced sample consisted of peripheral blood. These receptors were collected from a man aged 50-60 years with active or convalescent COVID-19.

The CDR3 bases are TGTGCCAGCAGCAAACAGGCGGAAGGCTACACCTTC. It yields the protein CASSKQAEGYTF. The rearrangement joins TRBV9 to TRBJ1-2; tentative D call: TRBD1 (5 bases). Per the germline V gene, CDR1 is SGDLS and CDR2 is YYNGEE. This CDR3 region has 12 residues. The germline V and J ends were trimmed by 4 bases and 8 bases, with 12 bases remaining between them.

The chain employs TRBV6-5 and TRBJ2-5; D is unclear. V dropped 6 bases and J dropped 2 bases, with 13 bases sitting between them. The germline CDR1 and CDR2 sequences are MNHEY and SVGAGI. The CDR3 sequence is 14 residues long. As DNA, the CDR3 is TGTGCCAGCAGCGCCAGCGCGGCACAAGAGACCCAGTACTTC. Its protein is CASSASAAQETQYF.

V is TRBV27 and J is TRBJ2-1; a possible D gene is TRBD2 (6 bases). CDR1 and CDR2 (germline): MNHEY, SMNVEV (reference sequence). This CDR3 spans 13 amino acids. Trimming cost V 1 base and J 6 bases, with 7 bases left between them. For the CDR3, the DNA is TGTGCCAGCAGTTTATTCGGGGGCAATGAGCAGTTCTTC. Translating gives CASSLFGGNEQFF.

This chain links TRBV4-1 with TRBJ1-4; D uncertain. V lost 2 bases to trimming and J lost 0 bases, with 10 bases between them. The CDR3 is made up of 16 amino acids. Per the germline V gene, CDR1 is MGHRA and CDR2 is YSYEKL. The CDR3 sequence is CASSQILIATNEKLFF. For the CDR3, the DNA is TGCGCCAGCAGCCAAATTCTCATAGCAACTAATGAAAAACTGTTTTTT.

The V call is TRBV28, the J call TRBJ1-2, with D perhaps matching TRBD1 (5 bases). V was pared by 6 bases and J by 6 bases, with 23 bases between. This CDR3 contains 16 residues. Looked up from germline, CDR1 is MDHEN and CDR2 is SYDVKM. The CDR3 bases are TGTGCCAGCAGCAGTTTGGGGGGAAGCAGGGTGGATGGCTACACCTTC. This sequence encodes CASSSLGGSRVDGYTF.

This sequence joins TRBV14 and TRBJ1-4, with a weak D call TRBD1 (6 bases). CDR1 is SGHDN, CDR2 FVKESK, per germline. V was cut by 6 bases and J by 0 bases, with 17 bases left in between. This CDR3 is 17 amino acids long. CDR3 residues: CASSSGHRSATNEKLFF. CDR3 nucleotides: TGTGCCAGCAGTTCGGGACATCGTTCTGCAACTAATGAAAAACTGTTTTTT.

The chain is built from TRBV10-1 and TRBJ2-1; 10 bases align to TRBD2. The CDR3 is made up of 16 amino acids. Per the germline V gene, CDR1 is WNHNN and CDR2 is SYGVQD (reference sequence). The V gene end was trimmed by 2 bases and the J gene end by 5 bases; junction bases not matched to a gene: 6. The CDR3 nucleotides read TGCGCCAGCAGTGAGGCATTAGCGGGGGGCCACAATGAGCAGTTCTTC. Translated: CASSEALAGGHNEQFF.

The CDR3 DNA follows: TGTGCCAGCAGTTGGGGACAGGGAGGATATGGCTACACCTTC. It is translated as CASSWGQGGYGYTF. The chain couples TRBV27 to TRBJ1-2; TRBD1 aligns across 9 bases. With 4 bases clipped from V and 5 bases from J, the junction kept 5 bases outside the gene matches. CDR1 and CDR2 (germline): MNHEY, SMNVEV (reference sequence). This CDR3 is 14 amino acids long.

This clone was seen only a few times. The chain uses TRBV7-8 and TRBJ1-6; 7 nucleotides line up with TRBD1. The trim removed 6 bases at V and 5 bases at J, leaving 7 bases unmatched. Germline V gene lookup returns CDR1 SGHVS and CDR2 FQNEAQ. This CDR3 region has 15 residues. The CDR3 sequence: CASSSPGTDNSPLHF. The CDR3 DNA is TGTGCCAGCAGTTCCCCCGGGACAGATAATTCACCCCTCCACTTT.

The rearrangement uses TRBV2 and TRBJ1-2; TRBD1 is a possible D gene (5 bases). In germline, CDR1 is SNHLY, CDR2 FYNNEI. V gave up 4 bases and J gave up 4 bases, with 7 bases separating them. This CDR3 contains 12 residues. For the CDR3, the DNA is TGTGCCAGCAGTGGACAGCTCTATGGCTACACCTTC. Amino acids: CASSGQLYGYTF.

This clone was observed a few times. The chain employs TRBV2 and TRBJ1-4, with 8 nucleotides matching TRBD1. Germline trimming cut 6 bases from V and 3 bases from J; bases unmatched to any gene: 6. Per the germline V gene, CDR1 is SNHLY and CDR2 is FYNNEI. There are 15 residues in the CDR3. The CDR3 DNA reads as TGTGCCAGCAGCCGACAGGGGACAGCTAATGAAAAACTGTTTTTT. Its translation: CASSRQGTANEKLFF.

The V and J genes are TRBV4-1 and TRBJ2-5; 9 nucleotides agree with TRBD1. V dropped 0 bases and J dropped 6; count of bases not matched to a gene: 8. CDR3 length: 16 residues. Looked up from germline, CDR1 is MGHRA and CDR2 is YSYEKL. The CDR3 protein is CASSQDEGTGRKTQYF. The CDR3 nucleotides read TGCGCCAGCAGCCAAGATGAGGGGACAGGGAGAAAGACCCAGTACTTC.

The V and J genes are TRBV5-1 and TRBJ1-2, with D perhaps matching TRBD1 (5 bases). CDR3 length: 14 amino acids. V lost 0 bases, J lost 4 bases, and 10 bases lay in between. Germline V gene data show CDR1 as SGHRS and CDR2 as YFSETQ. The CDR3 here is CASSLGTGPYGYTF. The CDR3 DNA follows: TGCGCCAGCAGCTTGGGCACAGGCCCCTATGGCTACACCTTC.

The chain recombines TRBV5-1 with TRBJ2-7, with D possibly matching TRBD1 (6 bases). Trimming took off 9 bases at V and 6 bases at J, with 19 bases between the two ends. The length of the CDR3 is 13 residues. Germline CDR1 SGHRS, CDR2 YFSETQ. This chain's CDR3 is CATAATGSGEQYF. The CDR3 DNA follows: TGCGCCACCGCGGCGACAGGTAGTGGCGAGCAGTACTTC.

This chain links TRBV29-1 with TRBJ1-3; D call uncertain. The CDR3 runs 13 residues. Per the germline V gene, CDR1 is SQVTM and CDR2 is ANQGSEA. The V gene lost 2 bases and the J gene lost 4 bases, with 9 bases spanning the gap. CDR3 sequence reads: CSVETGNGNTIYF. CDR3 bases: TGCAGCGTTGAAACGGGGAACGGAAACACCATATATTTT. Variable domain in full (rest from reference TRBV29-1 and TRBJ1-3): SAVISQKPSRDICQRGTSLTIQCQVDSQVTMMFWYRQQPGQSLTLIATANQGSEATYESGFVIDKFPISRPNLTFSTLTVSNMSPEDSSIYLCSVETGNGNTIYFGEGSWLTVV.

This clone appeared once. The chain carries TRBV19 and TRBJ2-7, with a weak D call TRBD1 (7 bases). V dropped 5 bases and J dropped 2 bases, with 10 bases sitting between them. Germline V gene sequence: CDR1 LNHDA, CDR2 SQIVND (reference sequence). CDR3 size: 13 residues. CDR3 DNA: TGTGCCAGTAGTGCGGGACAGCCCTACGAGCAGTACTTC. The encoded protein is CASSAGQPYEQYF.

This clone was seen only once. V and J are TRBV29-1 and TRBJ1-5, with TRBD1 matching 8 bases. With 7 bases clipped from V and 5 bases from J, the junction kept 7 bases outside the gene matches. Germline CDR1 reads SQVTM; CDR2 reads ANQGSEA. This CDR3 is 13 amino acids long. In nucleotides, the CDR3 is TGCAGCGCATCGACAGGGGTCGATCAGCCCCAGCATTTT. Encoded protein: CSASTGVDQPQHF.

Only one count was recorded for this clone. The genes are TRBV5-1 and TRBJ1-1, with D hard to call. The ends were cut back, 1 base at V and 11 bases at J, with 12 bases in the middle. Germline CDR1 is SGHRS and CDR2 is YFSETQ. CDR3 length: 12 amino acids. CDR3 region: CASSLLVMRAFF. The DNA for the CDR3 is TGCGCCAGCAGCTTGTTGGTGATGCGGGCTTTCTTT.

V usage is TRBV2 and J usage is TRBJ1-6; 8 bases are a match to TRBD1. CDR1 is SNHLY and CDR2 is FYNNEI in the germline V gene. This CDR3 is built from 14 residues. V was pared by 7 bases and J by 7 bases, with 6 bases of the junction left unmatched. The CDR3 here is CASKTGGGNSPLHF. The CDR3, as DNA: TGTGCCAGCAAAACAGGGGGAGGAAATTCACCCCTCCACTTT.

The CDR3 DNA is TGTGCCAGCAGAACCCCCGGGACACCTTACGAGCAGTACTTC. Amino acids: CASRTPGTPYEQYF. The J gene is TRBJ2-7, the V gene TRBV6-5; TRBD1 is a possible D gene (6 bases). The CDR3 loop spans 14 amino acids. V was clipped by 6 bases and J by 4 bases, with 16 bases between them. Germline-derived CDR1 and CDR2 are MNHEY and SVGAGI.

This clone was counted a few times. CDR3 amino acids: CASSLYGSNTGELFF. CDR3 DNA sequence: TGCGCCAGCAGCTTGTACGGGTCAAACACCGGGGAGCTGTTTTTT. The J gene is TRBJ2-2, the V gene TRBV5-1; D not resolved. Germline lookup yields CDR1 SGHRS and CDR2 YFSETQ. This CDR3 spans 15 amino acids. Trimming left V 1 base short and J 2 bases short, with 9 bases between.

The chain couples TRBV11-2 to TRBJ1-6; no definite D call. The CDR3 loop spans 15 amino acids. Per the germline V gene, CDR1 is SGHAT and CDR2 is FQNNGV. Deletions cut 1 base from V and 3 bases from J, with 7 bases between. CDR3 DNA: TGTGCCAGCAGCTTAGGAGGATTCTATAATTCACCCCTCCACTTT. Translating gives CASSLGGFYNSPLHF.

The rearrangement uses TRBV5-6 and TRBJ2-7; 13 bases align to TRBD2. V dropped 4 bases and J dropped 2; count of bases not matched to a gene: 12. This CDR3 is built from 18 residues. Per germline, CDR1 SGHDT and CDR2 YYEEEE. In DNA, the CDR3 is TGTGCCAGCAGCCTGCGAGGGGGACTAGCGGGGTCGACCTACGAGCAGTACTTC. It translates to CASSLRGGLAGSTYEQYF.

V is TRBV6-5 and J is TRBJ1-2, with D uncertain. The CDR3 runs to 13 residues. V shed 0 bases and J shed 6 bases, with 8 bases lying between them. Germline V lookup: CDR1 MNHEY, CDR2 SVGAGI. The CDR3 sequence: CASSYSLRDGYTF. The CDR3 DNA reads TGTGCCAGCAGTTACTCGCTGAGGGATGGCTACACCTTC.